This TCR beta chain emerged from a study of T-cell memory formation after mild COVID-19. TCRdb re-called the 5' RACE reads with MiXCR, one entry per CDR3 protein. Here the sample spans around 340,000 distinct CDR3 sequences, 13% to 15% being singletons. This clonotype showed up just a few times. Between the trimmed V and J ends, which lost 4 bases and 4 bases, there was a span of 16 bases. This CDR3 region has 15 residues. Per germline, CDR1 SNHLY and CDR2 FYNNEI. The source of this sequence is a man younger than 30 who had mild COVID-19 (a few samples of this study predate the infection). Cell type and time point are not known. V is TRBV2 and J is TRBJ1-1, with D possibly TRBD1 on 5 matching bases. Sequencing was carried out using PBMCs or a T cell subset sorted from them (not recorded which). As DNA, the CDR3 is TGTGCCAGCAGTGGTCAAGCAGGGCGGGGCACTGAAGCTTTCTTT. Translated: CASSGQAGRGTEAFF.